This T cell receptor (beta chain) stems from a study of shared clonotypes between healthy human individuals. Across the whole study: Researchers drew samples from two women and a few men aged 18 to 49.

Each cell subset's genomic DNA was divided evenly among several immunoSEQ plates. It was on ten immunoSEQ deep assay plates that unsorted PBMC DNA was sequenced. Profiling relied on immunoSEQ multiplex PCR, and the TCRdb table lists in-frame clones only, not all of them. The sample holds some 490,000 clones, approximately 78% seen once. This CDR3 has 13 residues. The germline gives CDR1 KGHSH, CDR2 LQKENI. V shed 3 bases and J shed 2 bases, with 7 bases lying between them. For this clone: The same CDR3 arises from other DNA sequences in this sample as well.

Sample: PBMCs. V is TRBV18 and J is TRBJ1-1, with D tentatively TRBD1 (5 bases). This clonotype originated in a woman aged 35 to 49 in good health. Some clones in this sample may be carry-over from other donors' samples. The CDR3 coding sequence is TGTGCCAGCTCACCGAGGGGAAACACTGAAGCTTTCTTT. Protein sequence: CASSPRGNTEAFF. The entire variable domain, with the rest obtained from reference TRBV18 and TRBJ1-1, is as follows: NAGVMQNPRHLVRRRGQEARLRCSPMKGHSHVYWYRQLPEEGLKFMVYLQKENIIDESGMPKERFSAEFPKEGPSILRIQQVVRGDSAAYFCASSPRGNTEAFFGQGTRLTVV.